This TCR beta chain appears in the sequencing data of a study of early T cells in non-severe SARS-CoV-2 infection. Study details: Bulk RNA taken from unsorted whole blood was sequenced, leaving chains unpaired.

Researchers tagged individual cDNA molecules with unique molecular identifiers. TCRdb fed the 5' RACE reads into MiXCR, producing one record per CDR3 protein. The sample has approximately 70,000 distinct CDR3 sequences; 12% are singletons. This clonotype showed up just a few times. This CDR3 spans 12 amino acids. The V and J ends lost 5 bases and 0 bases respectively, with 7 bases between them. Per germline, CDR1 GTSNPN and CDR2 SVGIG (reference sequence). The genes are TRBV30 and TRBJ1-1; no firm D call. The clonotype was recovered from an adult who was a healthcare worker with PCR-confirmed SARS-CoV-2 infection or an uninfected control (not recorded which). Sequencing was done on a sample of whole blood. The CDR3 loop reads CAWEGLNTEAFF. DNA for the CDR3: TGTGCCTGGGAGGGTCTGAACACTGAAGCTTTCTTT. Full variable domain (missing parts from reference TRBV30 and TRBJ1-1): SQTIHQWPATLVQPVGSPLSLECTVEGTSNPNLYWYRQAAGRGLQLLFYSVGIGQISSEVPQNLSASRPQDRQFILSSKKLLLSDSGFYLCAWEGLNTEAFFGQGTRLTVV.